The present entry profiles one TCR beta chain with its context. Its antigen is not known. This record belongs to a study of cytomegalovirus exposure and HLA in healthy donors. Turning to the study itself: Earlier findings included over 90 million unique TCR beta sequences obtained from 150 million to 200 million T cells.

Primers: 60 Vbeta forward and 13 Jbeta reverse. The method was immunoSEQ multiplex PCR; TCRdb's version includes in-frame clones alone and lacks a portion of them. Of some 270,000 clones in the sample, around 80% were seen once. The length of the CDR3 is 12 residues. The V gene's germline CDR1 is PRHDT and CDR2 FYEKMQ (reference sequence). V shed 8 bases, J shed 4 bases, and the junction held 2 bases outside the gene matches. General study findings and limits: The availability of immune exposure information extended only to CMV serostatus. Presence/absence analyses rested on an assumption that sequencing depth was roughly uniform across donors.

This TCR derives from a girl aged 2 to 10 in good health and CMV-seronegative. The sample taken for sequencing was PBMCs. The rearrangement joins TRBV13 to TRBJ2-1, with 7 bases fitting TRBD2. The CDR3 sequence: CASRGSYNEQFF. The CDR3 DNA reads TGTGCCAGCCGCGGGAGTTACAATGAGCAGTTCTTC. Variable domain in full (rest from reference TRBV13 and TRBJ2-1): AAGVIQSPRHLIKEKRETATLKCYPIPRHDTVYWYQQGPGQDPQFLISFYEKMQSDKGSIPDRFSAQQFSDYHSELNMSSLELGDSALYFCASRGSYNEQFFGPGTRLTVL.